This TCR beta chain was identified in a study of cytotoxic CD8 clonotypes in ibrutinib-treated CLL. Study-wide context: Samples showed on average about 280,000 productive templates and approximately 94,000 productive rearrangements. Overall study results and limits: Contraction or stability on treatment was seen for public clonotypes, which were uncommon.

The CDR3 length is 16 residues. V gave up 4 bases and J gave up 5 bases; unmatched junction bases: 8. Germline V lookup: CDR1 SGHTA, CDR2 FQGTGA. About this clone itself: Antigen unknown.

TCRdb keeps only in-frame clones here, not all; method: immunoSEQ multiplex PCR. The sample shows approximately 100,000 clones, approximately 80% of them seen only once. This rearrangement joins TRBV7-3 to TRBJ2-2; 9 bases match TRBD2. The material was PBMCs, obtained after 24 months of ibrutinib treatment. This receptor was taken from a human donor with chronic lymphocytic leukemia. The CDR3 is CASSSTGTSRTGELFF. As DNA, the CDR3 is TGTGCCAGCAGCTCGACCGGGACTAGCAGGACCGGGGAGCTGTTTTTT.